This entry lists 24 T cell receptor beta chains sequenced from one sample in a study of metastatic and nonmetastatic thyroid tumors. No patient received treatment before thyroid surgery. TCRdb re-analyzed the PCR reads through MiXCR. The sample has 15,000 to 20,000 clones, around 21% seen once; the top ten hold 20% to 25%. Sequenced: adjacent normal tissue. All receptors derive from a female donor with papillary thyroid cancer or a benign thyroid nodule (not recorded which). Some clones in this sample may be carry-over from other donors' samples.

This clone was counted a few times. V is TRBV12-3 or TRBV12-4 and J is TRBJ1-1; D is possibly TRBD1 (5 bases). V lost 3 bases and J 0 bases, leaving 8 bases between the germline ends. CDR3 size: 14 residues. This CDR3 reads CASSLGTMNTEAFF. In nucleotides, the CDR3 is TGTGCCAGCAGTTTGGGGACGATGAACACTGAAGCTTTCTTT.

There are a few counts of this clone. The rearrangement joins TRBV28 to TRBJ1-5; no definite D call. The V end lost 5 bases, the J end lost 7 bases, and 12 bases lay between the germline ends. Germline assignment: CDR1 MDHEN and CDR2 SYDVKM. The CDR3 is 13 residues long. Here the CDR3 reads CASSLDPRQPQHF. The CDR3 DNA sequence: TGTGCCAGCAGTCTGGACCCGAGGCAGCCCCAGCATTTT.

The rearrangement joins TRBV27 to TRBJ2-1, with D unclear. V lost 3 bases, J lost 1 base, and 10 bases lay in between. Germline lookup yields CDR1 MNHEY and CDR2 SMNVEV (reference sequence). The CDR3 is 15 residues long. CDR3 residues: CASSFSPVSYNEQFF. The CDR3 coding sequence is TGTGCCAGCAGTTTCAGTCCAGTTTCCTACAATGAGCAGTTCTTC.

The chain is built from TRBV27 and TRBJ1-6, with 8 bases identical to TRBD1. The CDR3 sequence is 18 residues long. CDR1 and CDR2 (germline): MNHEY, SMNVEV (reference sequence). The V segment lost 3 bases and the J segment 7 bases; nucleotides outside the gene matches: 14. CDR3 DNA sequence: TGTGCCAGCAGTTTCCGACTTAGGCCAGGGGGCAAAAATTCACCCCTCCACTTT. Translation: CASSFRLRPGGKNSPLHF.

Ten or more counts support this clone. The V call is TRBV6-1, the J call TRBJ2-5; the match to TRBD1 covers 10 bases. The CDR3 consists of 13 residues. Germline V gene sequence: CDR1 MNHNS, CDR2 SASEGT. With 8 bases clipped from V and 6 bases from J, the junction kept 6 bases outside the gene matches. CDR3: CASSDRGLKTQYF. CDR3 DNA: TGTGCCAGCTCTGACAGGGGGCTGAAGACCCAGTACTTC.

This chain joins TRBV3-1 and TRBJ1-2; D is uncertain. The CDR3 has 17 amino acids. Looked up from germline, CDR1 is LGHDT and CDR2 is YNNKEL (reference sequence). With 2 bases removed from V and 2 bases from J, the gap between germline ends came to 18 bases. This CDR3 is CASSQSIGLILNYGYTF. The CDR3 DNA is TGTGCCAGCAGCCAATCTATTGGACTCATTCTAAACTATGGCTACACCTTC.

This rearrangement joins TRBV7-2 to TRBJ2-3; 7 nucleotides align to TRBD2. The CDR3 consists of 14 residues. V was pared by 10 bases and J by 6 bases, with 13 bases of the junction left unmatched. Germline lookup yields CDR1 SGHTA and CDR2 FQGNSA. The CDR3 protein is CANGELGEGDTQYF. CDR3 coding DNA: TGTGCCAACGGCGAGTTGGGGGAGGGCGATACGCAGTATTTT.

This sequence joins TRBV5-1 and TRBJ1-6, with 7 bases identical to TRBD1. Germline V CDR1 and CDR2: SGHRS, YFSETQ. Trimming at V came to 1 base and at J to 7 bases, leaving 5 bases not matched to a gene. The CDR3 spans 15 residues. Written as DNA, the CDR3 is TGCGCCAGCAGCTTGTATCGACAGGGCAATTCACCCCTCCACTTT. Amino acids: CASSLYRQGNSPLHF.

Only a few counts were recorded for this clone. J is TRBJ2-1 and V is TRBV27; 11 bases match TRBD2. This CDR3 contains 14 residues. Germline CDR1 MNHEY, CDR2 SMNVEV (reference sequence). With V trimmed by 8 bases and J by 5 bases, 5 bases remained unmatched. CDR3 nucleotides: TGTGCCAGCCGCCCGGGACTAGCGGACAATGAGCAGTTCTTC. Protein: CASRPGLADNEQFF.

This clone was seen a handful of times. The rearrangement links TRBV27 to TRBJ1-4; 9 bases are a match to TRBD1. V lost 2 bases, J lost 8 bases, and 12 bases stayed unmatched. Looked up from germline, CDR1 is MNHEY and CDR2 is SMNVEV (reference sequence). The CDR3 totals 17 residues. This CDR3 reads CASSLQRGGQGPEKLFF. For the CDR3, the DNA is TGTGCCAGCAGTTTACAGCGTGGGGGACAGGGCCCCGAAAAACTGTTTTTT.

The rearrangement uses TRBV20-1 and TRBJ2-7; the D gene is possibly TRBD1 (7 bases). Germline CDR1 DFQATT, CDR2 SNEGSKA (reference sequence). Trimming pared 6 bases from V and 0 bases from J, leaving 15 bases between. The CDR3 totals 14 residues. The CDR3: CSAPRGDGSYEQYF. In DNA form, the CDR3 reads TGCAGTGCCCCCAGGGGGGACGGCTCCTACGAGCAGTACTTC.

As to this clone: Without the conserved terminal phenylalanine or tryptophan, this CDR3 likely stems from a read error. The limits of the CDR3 on the DNA are not certain, so only TCRdb's listed CDR3 is given. The rearrangement links TRBV27 to TRBJ2-1; the table calls TRBD2, which could not be checked here. The CDR3 totals 16 residues, both ends included. The germline V gene has CDR1 MNHEY and CDR2 SMNVEV (reference sequence). The chain's CDR3 is CASKTSGTSGCNEQCL.

The CDR3 bases are TGTGCCAGCAGCCGCTTTGCGGGAGCCTACAATGAGCAGTTCTTC. Its protein product is CASSRFAGAYNEQFF. V and J are TRBV11-2 and TRBJ2-1; 7 nucleotides line up with TRBD2. Per germline, CDR1 SGHAT and CDR2 FQNNGV. With V trimmed by 5 bases and J by 2 bases, 6 bases remained unmatched. This CDR3 is 15 amino acids long.

This clone showed up just a few times. The gene calls are TRBV24-1 and TRBJ2-1, with 9 bases matching TRBD2. After removal of 1 base from V and 8 bases from J, the junction contained 5 bases not matched to a gene. This CDR3 contains 15 residues. Per germline, CDR1 KGHDR and CDR2 SFDVKD. The CDR3 region is CATSDLAGGRDEQFF. The CDR3, as DNA: TGTGCCACCAGTGATTTAGCGGGAGGTAGGGATGAGCAGTTCTTC.

The chain carries TRBV7-6 and TRBJ1-2; D is perhaps TRBD1 (5 bases). Trimming took 1 base from V and 4 from J, leaving 10 bases between them. CDR3 length equals 14 residues. Germline V CDR1 and CDR2: SGHVS, FNYEAQ. In nucleotides, the CDR3 is TGTGCCAGCAGCTTAGACCAGGGCCCCTATGGCTACACCTTC. Its translation is CASSLDQGPYGYTF.

The V call is TRBV29-1, the J call TRBJ2-7; the match to TRBD1 covers 8 bases. The CDR3 totals 14 residues. Germline CDR1 SQVTM, CDR2 ANQGSEA. J was trimmed by 0 bases and V by 6 bases; bases with no gene match: 7. The CDR3 sequence is CSVTTGAVSYEQYF. In nucleotides, the CDR3 is TGCAGCGTCACGACAGGGGCAGTCTCCTACGAGCAGTACTTC.

The rearrangement links TRBV28 to TRBJ2-7, with 9 bases aligning to TRBD1. The CDR3 runs to 14 residues. V lost 6 bases, J lost 4 bases, and 7 bases stayed unmatched. The V gene's germline CDR1 is MDHEN and CDR2 SYDVKM. CDR3 sequence (DNA): TGTGCCAGCAGGCTACCGGGACAGGGTTACGAGCAGTACTTC. Amino acid sequence: CASRLPGQGYEQYF.

Concerning this clone itself: Other DNA variants within this sample encode the same CDR3. V and J are TRBV20-1 and TRBJ2-7; TRBD1 is a possible D gene (6 bases). The CDR3 loop spans 17 amino acids. Germline loops: CDR1 DFQATT, CDR2 SNEGSKA (reference sequence). Trimming cost V 1 base and J 3 bases, with 22 bases left between them. The CDR3 nucleotides read TGCAGTGCTAGAGGAGGGACAAGGACATCCGAGGGCTACGAGCAGTACTTC. It yields the protein CSARGGTRTSEGYEQYF.

This clone was seen only once. V and J are TRBV6-4 and TRBJ1-2, with TRBD1 matching 9 bases. This CDR3 region has 15 residues. With 0 bases clipped from V and 2 bases from J, the junction kept 1 base outside the gene matches. Germline V gene lookup returns CDR1 MRHNA and CDR2 SNTAGT. The CDR3, as DNA: TGTGCCAGCAGTGACTCGGGGACAGGGAACTATGGCTACACCTTC. This sequence encodes CASSDSGTGNYGYTF.

This clone was observed a handful of times. This chain joins TRBV20-1 and TRBJ2-7; 8 bases line up with TRBD2. This CDR3 is 14 amino acids long. Germline V CDR1 and CDR2: DFQATT, SNEGSKA (reference sequence). V shed 0 bases and J 3 bases; nucleotides not matched to a gene: 4. CDR3 sequence (DNA): TGCAGTGCTAGAGAGGTAGCGGGAAACTACGAGCAGTACTTC. This gives the protein CSAREVAGNYEQYF.

J is TRBJ2-5 and V is TRBV7-2; D is perhaps TRBD2 (5 bases). Germline CDR1 reads SGHTA; CDR2 reads FQGNSA. This CDR3 comprises 14 residues. Trimming cost V 5 bases and J 1 base, with 11 bases left between them. CDR3: CASSKSGSQETQYF. In nucleotides, the CDR3 is TGTGCCAGCAGCAAGAGCGGCAGCCAAGAGACCCAGTACTTC.

This rearrangement joins TRBV6-1 to TRBJ2-7; D unresolved. Germline-derived CDR1 and CDR2 are MNHNS and SASEGT. The CDR3 contains 13 residues. V was cut by 5 bases and J by 4 bases, with 12 bases left in between. CDR3 nucleotide sequence: TGTGCCAGCAGTACGACCAATCGGTACGAGCAGTACTTC. The encoded protein is CASSTTNRYEQYF.

This clone was seen only a few times. V and J are TRBV6-1 and TRBJ2-7; D unresolved. Trimming removed 2 bases at V and 6 bases at J, with 17 bases between. The CDR3 sequence is 15 residues long. Per the germline V gene, CDR1 is MNHNS and CDR2 is SASEGT. CDR3 nucleotide sequence: TGTGCCAGCAGTGAATCGGGTCTGTCCCCCTCCGAGCAGTACTTC. Protein product: CASSESGLSPSEQYF.

The chain has TRBV5-1 and TRBJ2-7, with TRBD1 as a possible D gene (6 bases). CDR1 is SGHRS and CDR2 is YFSETQ in the germline V gene. The CDR3 is made up of 14 amino acids. Trimming cost V 6 bases and J 6 bases, with 19 bases left between them. CDR3 protein: CASNRGRGAAEQYF. For the CDR3, the DNA is TGCGCCAGCAATCGCGGCAGGGGAGCTGCCGAGCAGTACTTC.